The TCR beta chain under discussion was sequenced for a study of blood T cell repertoires in COVID-19. Study-level information: Sources were T cells, B-cell-depleted T cells, or PBMCs; the material itself was cDNA or gDNA.

CDR3 length: 15 residues. The ends were cut back, 0 bases at V and 6 bases at J, with 14 bases in the middle. Germline values: CDR1 ENHRY, CDR2 SYGVKD. Recovered Cohort 3 donors showed two negative PCRs, clearance, or symptom resolution. Only in-frame clones appear in the TCRdb table, and some are missing; sequencing was by immunoSEQ multiplex PCR. This table has roughly 290,000 clones, approximately 83% appearing once. This sequence joins TRBV10-3 and TRBJ1-2, with TRBD1 as a possible D gene (5 bases). This sequence originates from a man aged 25 to 40 who had recovered from COVID-19. The sequencing input was PBMCs or T cells enriched from blood (not recorded which). This CDR3 is CAISESGRVMDGYTF. DNA for the CDR3: TGTGCCATCAGTGAGTCCGGCAGGGTAATGGATGGCTACACCTTC.